This TCR beta chain is from a study of PD-L1 blockade in urothelial cancer. This table comes from immunoSEQ multiplex PCR, and its TCRdb copy is limited to in-frame clones, with some not included. The sample yields 14,000 to 15,000 clones, roughly 88% seen once. This CDR3 has 16 residues. Germline V gives CDR1 SGHDT, CDR2 YYEEEE. J gave up 5 bases and V 4 bases, and 9 bases lay outside the gene matches. This clonotype was sampled from a man between 65 and 85 years old with urothelial cancer. V usage is TRBV5-6 and J usage is TRBJ2-2; the match to TRBD1 covers 9 bases. The sample was PBMCs, taken around atezolizumab (anti-PD-L1) treatment. For the CDR3, the DNA is TGTGCCAGCAGCCTAGACAGGGGGTCTTGGACCGGGGAGCTGTTTTTT. Amino acid sequence: CASSLDRGSWTGELFF.